Listed here are 24 T cell receptor beta chains from one sample, sequenced in a study of cytomegalovirus exposure and HLA in healthy donors. A multiplex PCR was run with 60 Vbeta primers and 13 Jbeta primers. Assay: immunoSEQ multiplex PCR; the TCRdb copy retains only in-frame clones and omits some. The sample lists about 120,000 clones, over 65% occurring once. Sequencing was carried out using PBMCs. These receptors were obtained from a woman aged 30 to 39 in good health and CMV-seropositive.

The chain uses TRBV29-1 and TRBJ1-1; TRBD1 might be the D (6 bases). Germline V gene lookup returns CDR1 SQVTM and CDR2 ANQGSEA. CDR3 length: 15 residues. V was cut by 5 bases and J by 0 bases, with 16 bases left in between. This CDR3 is CSVRGGWGMNTEAFF. Here the CDR3 DNA reads TGCAGCGTTAGGGGGGGTTGGGGGATGAACACTGAAGCTTTCTTT.

The V gene is TRBV7-7, the J gene TRBJ2-1, with TRBD2 as a possible D gene (6 bases). The CDR3 is made up of 13 amino acids. The germline CDR1 and CDR2 sequences are SSHAT and FNYEAQ (reference sequence). Between the trimmed V and J ends, which lost 2 bases and 10 bases, there was a span of 12 bases. The CDR3 here is CASSLNPGGEQFF. The CDR3, as DNA: TGTGCCAGCAGCTTAAATCCTGGAGGGGAGCAGTTCTTC.

The chain employs TRBV30 and TRBJ1-3, with TRBD1 as a possible D gene (6 bases). V lost 7 bases, J lost 0 bases, and 13 bases lay in between. CDR3 size: 14 residues. CDR1 is GTSNPN, CDR2 SVGIG, per germline (reference sequence). The CDR3 loop reads CAFPDRNSGNTIYF. For the CDR3, the DNA is TGTGCCTTTCCGGACAGAAACTCTGGAAACACCATATATTTT. Combining the CDR3 with reference TRBV30 and TRBJ1-3 gives the whole variable domain SQTIHQWPATLVQPVGSPLSLECTVEGTSNPNLYWYRQAAGRGLQLLFYSVGIGQISSEVPQNLSASRPQDRQFILSSKKLLLSDSGFYLCAFPDRNSGNTIYFGEGSWLTVV.

The gene calls are TRBV27 and TRBJ2-5, with D maybe TRBD2 (6 bases). CDR1 and CDR2 (germline): MNHEY, SMNVEV (reference sequence). The CDR3 loop spans 13 amino acids. V lost 6 bases and J 0 bases, leaving 8 bases between the germline ends. CDR3 region: CASSRTNQETQYF. CDR3 sequence (DNA): TGTGCCAGCAGCCGGACTAACCAAGAGACCCAGTACTTC.

The chain joins TRBV4-3 to TRBJ2-3; weak D call: TRBD2 (6 bases). Trimming took off 0 bases at V and 0 bases at J, with 16 bases between the two ends. Germline loops: CDR1 LGHNA, CDR2 YSLEER. CDR3 length equals 18 residues. CDR3 coding DNA: TGCGCCAGCAGCCAAGAGGTCGGGAGTCTCCCTAGCACAGATACGCAGTATTTT. Translated, it gives CASSQEVGSLPSTDTQYF.

The gene calls are TRBV15 and TRBJ2-1; TRBD2 matches 16 bases. The J segment lost 2 bases and the V segment lost 8 bases, leaving 3 bases of the junction unmatched. The germline V gene has CDR1 LNHNV and CDR2 YYDKDF (reference sequence). The CDR3 contains 16 residues. The CDR3 nucleotides are TGTGCCACCCAGGGGACTAGCGGGGGGGCCTACAATGAGCAGTTCTTC. It translates to CATQGTSGGAYNEQFF.

The rearrangement uses TRBV14 and TRBJ1-1; tentatively, D is TRBD1 (5 bases). The CDR3 is 16 residues long. Trimming cost V 1 base and J 0 bases, with 12 bases left between them. In germline, CDR1 is SGHDN, CDR2 FVKESK. CDR3 amino acids: CASSQGQGSMNTEAFF. For the CDR3, the DNA is TGTGCCAGCAGCCAAGGGCAGGGCTCCATGAACACTGAAGCTTTCTTT. Variable domain in full (rest from reference TRBV14 and TRBJ1-1): EAGVTQFPSHSVIEKGQTVTLRCDPISGHDNLYWYRRVMGKEIKFLLHFVKESKQDESGMPNNRFLAERTGGTYSTLKVQPAELEDSGVYFCASSQGQGSMNTEAFFGQGTRLTVV.

This clone occurred a few times. The chain joins TRBV28 to TRBJ1-6, with D possibly being TRBD1 (6 bases). The length of the CDR3 is 14 residues. The germline V gene has CDR1 MDHEN and CDR2 SYDVKM. The ends were cut back, 4 bases at V and 12 bases at J, with 16 bases in the middle. CDR3 sequence reads: CASSSGQEILPLHF. CDR3 sequence (DNA): TGTGCCAGCAGTTCGGGACAAGAGATTTTACCCCTCCACTTT. The variable domain in full, with the rest retrieved from reference TRBV28 and TRBJ1-6, is DVKVTQSSRYLVKRTGEKVFLECVQDMDHENMFWYRQDPGLGLRLIYFSYDVKMKEKGDIPEGYSVSREKKERFSLILESASTNQTSMYLCASSSGQEILPLHFGNGTRLTVT.

The chain couples TRBV7-9 to TRBJ2-6, with D maybe TRBD2 (6 bases). The length of the CDR3 is 19 residues. V was clipped by 7 bases and J by 7 bases, with 29 bases between them. The V gene's germline CDR1 is SEHNR and CDR2 FQNEAQ (reference sequence). The CDR3 loop is CASKGPYSEGLSGANVLTF. As DNA, the CDR3 is TGTGCCAGCAAGGGGCCGTATAGCGAGGGACTTAGCGGAGCCAACGTCCTGACTTTC.

This sequence joins TRBV7-2 and TRBJ1-2, with D possibly TRBD1 on 6 matching bases. V was clipped by 0 bases and J by 4 bases, with 12 bases between them. The CDR3 consists of 15 residues. The germline V gene encodes CDR1 SGHTA and CDR2 FQGNSA. CDR3 amino acids: CASSLAWTASYGYTF. CDR3 bases: TGTGCCAGCAGCTTAGCTTGGACAGCCTCCTATGGCTACACCTTC.

This chain links TRBV7-9 with TRBJ1-5; 8 positions match TRBD1. Germline CDR1 SEHNR, CDR2 FQNEAQ (reference sequence). CDR3 length equals 14 residues. J gave up 5 bases and V 1 base, and 1 base lay outside the gene matches. CDR3 region: CASSLDRGYQPQHF. DNA of the CDR3: TGTGCCAGCAGCTTAGACAGGGGGTATCAGCCCCAGCATTTT.

This chain links TRBV5-8 with TRBJ2-3; 13 bases match TRBD2. The CDR3 consists of 17 residues. Germline values: CDR1 SGHTS, CDR2 YDEGEE. Losses at the gene ends were 4 bases for V and 2 bases for J; bases not matched to a gene: 7. The CDR3 DNA is TGTGCCAGCAGCGATGGGACTAGCGGGGCGCTCACAGATACGCAGTATTTT. Amino acid sequence: CASSDGTSGALTDTQYF.

The chain has TRBV19 and TRBJ2-2; weak D call: TRBD1 (5 bases). Between the trimmed V and J ends, which lost 0 bases and 5 bases, there was a span of 7 bases. This CDR3 is 14 amino acids long. Germline V gene sequence: CDR1 LNHDA, CDR2 SQIVND (reference sequence). CDR3 nucleotides: TGTGCCAGTAGTATAGAAAGGGGTACCGGGGAGCTGTTTTTT. Protein: CASSIERGTGELFF.

This clone was seen just once. J is TRBJ1-2 and V is TRBV4-3, with 11 bases lining up with TRBD1. This CDR3 comprises 20 residues. From germline, CDR1 is LGHNA and CDR2 YSLEER. V was pared by 2 bases and J by 3 bases, with 17 bases of the junction left unmatched. The CDR3 loop reads CASSQPSKGQGALRHYGYTF. DNA for the CDR3: TGCGCCAGCAGCCAACCATCAAAAGGACAGGGGGCACTTAGGCACTATGGCTACACCTTC.

The chain links TRBV4-3 to TRBJ1-4; tentative D call: TRBD1 (6 bases). The CDR3 totals 18 residues. Trimming took off 2 bases at V and 2 bases at J, with 18 bases between the two ends. The germline V gene encodes CDR1 LGHNA and CDR2 YSLEER. Written as DNA, the CDR3 is TGCGCCAGCAGCCAATCCTGGAGGGGGGGTTCCACTAATGAAAAACTGTTTTTT. Protein product: CASSQSWRGGSTNEKLFF.

The chain uses TRBV5-1 and TRBJ2-7; TRBD2 aligns across 10 bases. The CDR3 is 15 amino acids. Germline CDR1 and CDR2: SGHRS and YFSETQ. With V trimmed by 3 bases and J by 1 base, 4 bases remained unmatched. The CDR3: CASSSGTSASYEQYF. In nucleotides, the CDR3 is TGCGCCAGCAGCTCAGGGACTAGCGCTTCCTACGAGCAGTACTTC.

This chain connects TRBV6-1 to TRBJ1-2; possibly TRBD1 for D (5 bases). CDR1 is MNHNS and CDR2 is SASEGT in the germline V gene. V lost 4 bases and J lost 6, with 15 bases in between. This CDR3 spans 14 amino acids. CDR3 sequence: CASSGDSGGHGYTF. The CDR3 DNA is TGTGCCAGCAGTGGGGACTCCGGAGGGCATGGCTACACCTTC.

The chain couples TRBV5-1 to TRBJ2-5; TRBD2 aligns across 7 bases. Germline CDR1 SGHRS, CDR2 YFSETQ. CDR3 length equals 15 residues. V shed 0 bases and J 5 bases; nucleotides not matched to a gene: 7. CDR3 in amino acids: CASSLVTAGLETQYF. In DNA form, the CDR3 reads TGCGCCAGCAGCTTGGTGACAGCGGGGTTGGAGACCCAGTACTTC.

The V and J genes are TRBV28 and TRBJ2-7, with a possible D match to TRBD1 (5 bases). The CDR3 loop spans 14 amino acids. Germline V gene lookup returns CDR1 MDHEN and CDR2 SYDVKM. Between the trimmed V and J ends, which lost 4 bases and 2 bases, there was a span of 12 bases. CDR3 coding DNA: TGTGCCAGCAGTTCTCAGGGCCTTGCCTACGAGCAGTACTTC. Encoded protein: CASSSQGLAYEQYF.

The table lists this clone with a few counts. The chain employs TRBV13 and TRBJ2-1, with 10 bases lining up with TRBD2. Trimming removed 2 bases from V and 2 bases from J; junction bases left unmatched: 3. In germline, CDR1 is PRHDT, CDR2 FYEKMQ (reference sequence). This CDR3 is built from 16 residues. CDR3 DNA sequence: TGTGCCAGCAGCTTATCCAGCGGGGGGGCCTACAATGAGCAGTTCTTC. Amino acid sequence: CASSLSSGGAYNEQFF.

The genes are TRBV19 and TRBJ2-1; 8 bases fit TRBD1. Germline V lookup: CDR1 LNHDA, CDR2 SQIVND (reference sequence). This CDR3 is built from 18 residues. Unmatched junction bases numbered 8, after V lost 0 bases and J lost 1 base. The CDR3 DNA reads as TGTGCCAGTAGTATAGATCAGGGGGCGAGGGGTTCCTACAATGAGCAGTTCTTC. Its translation is CASSIDQGARGSYNEQFF.

V is TRBV7-9 and J is TRBJ1-4; perhaps TRBD1 as D (6 bases). CDR1 SEHNR and CDR2 FQNEAQ come from the germline V gene (reference sequence). V was trimmed by 5 bases and J by 8 bases, leaving 15 bases between them. The CDR3 loop spans 14 amino acids. The CDR3 loop is CASSPGGGREKLFF. The CDR3 DNA reads TGTGCCAGCAGCCCCGGGGGGGGCCGCGAAAAACTGTTTTTT.

The chain carries TRBV5-1 and TRBJ1-5; D gene unclear. The CDR3 is 13 residues long. V lost 0 bases and J lost 3, with 4 bases in between. CDR1 is SGHRS and CDR2 is YFSETQ in the germline V gene. In nucleotides, the CDR3 is TGCGCCAGCAGCTTGGACAACAATCAGCCCCAGCATTTT. Protein: CASSLDNNQPQHF.

As regards this clone: Within the sample, other DNA sequences also encode this same CDR3. The V call is TRBV10-3, the J call TRBJ2-7; 10 nucleotides agree with TRBD2. CDR1 is ENHRY and CDR2 is SYGVKD in the germline V gene. The CDR3 runs 14 residues. V trimming: 4 bases; J trimming: 2 bases; junction bases outside the gene matches: 2. CDR3 in amino acids: CAISGTSGAYEQYF. The CDR3, as DNA: TGTGCCATCAGTGGGACTAGCGGAGCCTACGAGCAGTACTTC.